The entry below describes one T cell receptor (beta chain). Antigen unknown. The entry originates in a study of T cell responses to AZD1222 COVID-19 vaccine. Study observations and caveats: Donors were chiefly white British, with a greater number of females, and clonal diversity was perhaps underestimated. Repertoire sampling occurred only after the peak T cell response. Spike-specific TCR breadth and depth rose after two AZD1222 doses.

Germline-derived CDR1 and CDR2 are LGHNA and YNFKEQ. This CDR3 is 14 amino acids long. With 4 bases removed from V and 8 bases from J, the gap between germline ends came to 14 bases. Using immunoSEQ multiplex PCR, the repertoire was profiled, and TCRdb retains in-frame clones only, with some absent. The sample records under 200,000 clones, approximately 90% being singletons. V gene TRBV4-2 combines with J gene TRBJ1-4; tentatively, D is TRBD1 (6 bases). This clonotype was sampled from an adult in good health. The sequencing here drew on peripheral blood, taken on day 0 of AZD1222 vaccination. For the CDR3, the DNA is TGTGCCAGCAGCCTCAGGGGCGCAGGAGAAAAACTGTTTTTT. Its protein product is CASSLRGAGEKLFF.